The 14 T cell receptor beta chains given below trace back to one sample, sequenced in a study of HIV-infected patients and healthy controls. cDNA was made from approximately 0.55 ug RNA using alpha and beta constant primers. Using multiplexing indices, alpha and beta chain libraries were generated apart by chain-specific third strand synthesis. One entry per CDR3 protein, called by TCRdb with MiXCR from the 5' RACE reads. This sample carries about 24,000 distinct CDR3 sequences, 8.5% of them seen once, and the ten largest clones take approximately 4%. All unsorted peripheral T cells were captured because whole blood was used without fractionation. Source material: blood. Receptors were obtained from an adult in good health.

This clonotype has ten or more counts. This chain's CDR3 is CASSYVILSDTQYF. Written as DNA, the CDR3 is TGTGCCAGCAGTTACGTGATCCTCTCAGATACGCAGTATTTT. V usage is TRBV6-6 and J usage is TRBJ2-3; D unclear. This CDR3 is 14 amino acids long. The germline V and J ends were trimmed by 2 bases and 4 bases, with 10 bases remaining between them. The germline V gene encodes CDR1 MNHNY and CDR2 SVGAGI (reference sequence).

This clonotype was counted at least ten times. V gene TRBV11-1 combines with J gene TRBJ2-7; 9 nucleotides align to TRBD1. Per the germline V gene, CDR1 is SGHAT and CDR2 is FQDESV (reference sequence). The CDR3 length is 14 residues. The ends lost 4 bases at V and 1 base at J; junction bases unmatched: 2. CDR3 nucleotides: TGTGCCAGCAGCTGGGGGACAGGGTCCTACGAGCAGTACTTC. It specifies CASSWGTGSYEQYF.

This clonotype was observed at least ten times. This chain links TRBV6-5 with TRBJ2-3; D possibly uses TRBD1 or TRBD2 (5 bases each). The V and J ends lost 5 bases and 6 bases respectively, with 9 bases between them. The CDR3 spans 12 residues. CDR1 is MNHEY and CDR2 is SVGAGI in the germline V gene. The CDR3 bases are TGTGCCAGCAGTCGGGACGGCGATACGCAGTATTTT. It specifies CASSRDGDTQYF.

This clonotype was picked up many times. CDR3 region: CASSETGDTQYF. The CDR3 nucleotides read TGTGCCAGCAGTGAGACAGGGGATACGCAGTATTTT. The chain combines TRBV6-1 with TRBJ2-3; 7 bases are shared with TRBD1. CDR1 and CDR2 from the germline V gene are MNHNS and SASEGT. The CDR3 length is 12 residues. After removal of 3 bases from V and 6 bases from J, the junction contained 0 bases not matched to a gene.

By its share, this clonotype is medium-sized (0.01 to 0.1%). The J gene is TRBJ2-1, the V gene TRBV7-6; tentatively, D is TRBD1 (6 bases). CDR1 is SGHVS and CDR2 is FNYEAQ in the germline V gene. The CDR3 loop spans 15 amino acids. Trimming pared 2 bases from V and 6 bases from J, leaving 14 bases between. DNA of the CDR3: TGTGCCAGCAGCTTATTCAGGACAGAACGCAATGAGCAGTTCTTC. Translating gives CASSLFRTERNEQFF. The full variable domain, in which reference TRBV7-6 and TRBJ2-1 provide the parts outside the CDR3, is GAGVSQSPRYKVTKRGQDVALRCDPISGHVSLYWYRQALGQGPEFLTYFNYEAQQDKSGLPNDRFSAERPEGSISTLTIQRTEQRDSAMYRCASSLFRTERNEQFFGPGTRLTVL.

This clonotype is judged medium-sized. The genes are TRBV10-3 and TRBJ2-1; TRBD2 is a possible D gene (5 bases). The CDR3 extends over 15 amino acids. The V gene's germline CDR1 is ENHRY and CDR2 SYGVKD. V was trimmed by 2 bases and J by 0 bases, leaving 8 bases between them. CDR3 sequence reads: CAISELTSSYNEQFF. DNA of the CDR3: TGTGCCATCAGTGAGCTCACTAGCTCCTACAATGAGCAGTTCTTC.

This clonotype has a count of ten or more. J is TRBJ2-1 and V is TRBV19; 11 nucleotides align to TRBD1. Per germline, CDR1 LNHDA and CDR2 SQIVND (reference sequence). The CDR3 has 16 residues. Losses at the gene ends were 6 bases for V and 3 bases for J; bases not matched to a gene: 7. In nucleotides, the CDR3 is TGTGCCAGTAGCCCCGGGACAGGGGGAAACTACAATGAGCAGTTCTTC. Protein sequence: CASSPGTGGNYNEQFF. Filled out from reference TRBV19 and TRBJ2-1, the complete variable domain reads DGGITQSPKYLFRKEGQNVTLSCEQNLNHDAMYWYRQDPGQGLRLIYYSQIVNDFQKGDIAEGYSVSREKKESFPLTVTSAQKNPTAFYLCASSPGTGGNYNEQFFGPGTRLTVL.

V and J are TRBV20-1 and TRBJ2-5; D may correspond to TRBD1 or TRBD2 (5 bases each). The V end lost 5 bases, the J end lost 1 base, and 8 bases lay between the germline ends. CDR3 length: 12 amino acids. CDR1 is DFQATT, CDR2 SNEGSKA, per germline (reference sequence). The CDR3 DNA sequence: TGCAGTGCTTCCGGGACCCAAGAGACCCAGTACTTC. The encoded protein is CSASGTQETQYF.

This clonotype was counted many times. The chain is built from TRBV7-9 and TRBJ1-1, with no clear D. The V gene's germline CDR1 is SEHNR and CDR2 FQNEAQ (reference sequence). The CDR3 is 14 amino acids. Between the trimmed V and J ends, which lost 5 bases and 0 bases, there was a span of 10 bases. CDR3 protein: CASSADFLNTEAFF. The CDR3 nucleotides read TGTGCCAGCAGCGCGGACTTTTTGAACACTGAAGCTTTCTTT.

This clonotype was counted ten times or more. The J gene is TRBJ2-3, the V gene TRBV7-2; D gene uncertain. Germline values: CDR1 SGHTA, CDR2 FQGNSA. This CDR3 comprises 13 residues. With 5 bases removed from V and 4 bases from J, the gap between germline ends came to 10 bases. CDR3: CASSPLRADTQYF. CDR3 sequence (DNA): TGTGCCAGCAGCCCACTTAGGGCAGATACGCAGTATTTT.

This clonotype was detected ten times or more. The chain has TRBV19 and TRBJ1-5; D is unclear. The CDR3 extends over 12 amino acids. Germline values: CDR1 LNHDA, CDR2 SQIVND (reference sequence). The V and J ends lost 3 bases and 5 bases respectively, with 5 bases between them. The CDR3 DNA sequence: TGTGCCAGTAGTATTTTGTATCAGCCCCAGCATTTT. Protein sequence: CASSILYQPQHF.

This clonotype is deemed medium-sized. The gene calls are TRBV11-2 and TRBJ2-2, with TRBD2 identical over 14 bases. The V segment lost 5 bases and the J segment 2 bases; nucleotides outside the gene matches: 4. The CDR3 spans 17 residues. Germline V gene lookup returns CDR1 SGHAT and CDR2 FQNNGV. This CDR3 reads CASSRTSGGSNTGELFF. CDR3 bases: TGTGCCAGCAGCAGGACTAGCGGGGGGTCAAACACCGGGGAGCTGTTTTTT. Based on the CDR3 plus reference TRBV11-2 and TRBJ2-2, the full variable domain is EAGVAQSPRYKIIEKRQSVAFWCNPISGHATLYWYQQILGQGPKLLIQFQNNGVVDDSQLPKDRFSAERLKGVDSTLKIQPAKLEDSAVYLCASSRTSGGSNTGELFFGEGSRLTVL.

This clonotype appeared many times. The genes are TRBV10-3 and TRBJ2-3, with D possibly matching TRBD2 (5 bases). Germline values: CDR1 ENHRY, CDR2 SYGVKD. The CDR3 extends over 16 amino acids. With 0 bases removed from V and 3 bases from J, the gap between germline ends came to 13 bases. The DNA of the CDR3 is TGTGCCATCAGTGAGTCCTTGGCGGGTCGGACAGATACGCAGTATTTT. It specifies CAISESLAGRTDTQYF.

Many counts were recorded for this clonotype. The chain joins TRBV7-9 to TRBJ1-1, with TRBD1 as a possible D gene (5 bases). CDR1 and CDR2 from the germline V gene are SEHNR and FQNEAQ (reference sequence). CDR3 length equals 15 residues. V lost 1 base and J lost 2, with 11 bases in between. As DNA, the CDR3 is TGTGCCAGCAGCTTAGTTTGGGGCTCAAACACTGAAGCTTTCTTT. It codes for CASSLVWGSNTEAFF. Full variable domain (remainder filled in from reference TRBV7-9 and TRBJ1-1): DTGVSQNPRHKITKRGQNVTFRCDPISEHNRLYWYRQTLGQGPEFLTYFQNEAQLEKSRLLSDRFSAERPKGSFSTLEIQRTEQGDSAMYLCASSLVWGSNTEAFFGQGTRLTVV.